This TCR beta chain was found in a study of vaccination and CD4 T cells after COVID-19. Study summary: Overlapping spike pools from SARS-CoV-2 and HCoV-NL63, HCoV-OC43 and HCoV-229E served as culture stimuli. Study-wide results and limits: The appearance of a median 86.3% of reactive clones in convalescent patients occurred only post-vaccination.

Scientists ran DNA taken from cultured CD4+ T cells through the Oncomine TCR Beta short-read assay for sequencing. TCRdb used MiXCR to reprocess the PCR reads, holding one entry per CDR3 protein. The sample lists 13,000 to 15,000 distinct CDR3 sequences, 27% occurring once. Treatment of the sample: approximately 9-day PBMC culture with coronavirus spike peptide pools or control peptides (ViraFEST assay). Approximately 2 million PBMCs were grown per well alongside roughly 9.1 IU/ml IL-2 and about 9.9 ug/ml peptide pools. From the approximately eleven-day cultures, CD4+ T cells were isolated by negative selection. Regarding this clonotype: What it recognizes is unknown.

The sequencing input was CD4+ T cells from blood, cultured in vitro. The receptor comes from a human donor who had recovered from COVID-19.

CDR3 DNA: TGCGCCAGCAGCCAAGTTCGGGGGGCTGGCTACACCTTC. Translated, it gives CASSQVRGAGYTF. The rearrangement joins TRBV4-1 to TRBJ1-2; weak D call: TRBD1 (6 bases). The CDR3 covers 13 residues. Germline CDR1 reads MGHRA; CDR2 reads YSYEKL. Trimming cost V 1 base and J 7 bases, with 10 bases left between them.